Described below is a single T cell receptor (beta chain) sequence and its context. This sample is part of a study of blood T cell repertoires in COVID-19. Looking at the study overall: There were acute and convalescent COVID-19 samples, and they came from the United States, Italy and Spain. Sample material is recorded as cDNA or gDNA derived from T cells, B-cell-depleted T cells, or PBMCs.

How the authors handled the data: Cell counts per sample came from amplifying reference gene primers. TCRdb's table, derived via immunoSEQ multiplex PCR, lists solely in-frame clones and lacks some. Clonal size and the V and J genes are those of that table, whereas D and trimming came from the DNA. In the table there are about 55,000 clones, around 90% of which are singletons. CDR1 is SGHRS, CDR2 YFSETQ, per germline. The CDR3 totals 16 residues. V trimming: 4 bases; J trimming: 6 bases; junction bases outside the gene matches: 5. The sample comprised peripheral blood. The chain joins TRBV5-1 to TRBJ2-2; 14 positions agree with TRBD2. This receptor was identified in a man in his 60s with acute or convalescent COVID-19. CDR3 sequence: CASSGTSGSDAGELFF. The CDR3 coding sequence is TGCGCCAGCAGCGGGACTAGCGGGAGCGACGCCGGGGAGCTGTTTTTT.